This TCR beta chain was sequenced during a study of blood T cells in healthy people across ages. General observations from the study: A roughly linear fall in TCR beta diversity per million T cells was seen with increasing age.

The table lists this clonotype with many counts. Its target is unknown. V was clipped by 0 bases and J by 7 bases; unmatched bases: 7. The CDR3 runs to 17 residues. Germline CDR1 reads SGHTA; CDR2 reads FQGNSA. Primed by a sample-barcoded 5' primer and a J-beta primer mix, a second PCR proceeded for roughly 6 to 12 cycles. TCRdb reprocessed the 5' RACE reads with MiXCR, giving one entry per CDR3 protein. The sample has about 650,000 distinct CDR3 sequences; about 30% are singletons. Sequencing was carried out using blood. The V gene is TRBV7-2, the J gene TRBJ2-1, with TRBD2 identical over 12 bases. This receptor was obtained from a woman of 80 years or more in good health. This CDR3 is CASSLAVGLAGGNEQFF. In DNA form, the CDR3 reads TGTGCCAGCAGCTTAGCCGTTGGGCTAGCGGGGGGGAATGAGCAGTTCTTC.